A single sample gave rise to the 23 T cell receptor beta chains below, sequenced in a study of Ad26.COV2.S vaccination and SARS-CoV-2 variants (dated by TCRdb to the early 2020s). The library was built by means of the immunoSEQ multiplex PCR assay. What TCRdb holds here is the immuneACCESS table cut down to in-frame rearrangements. Part of the clones is not present; checked against another copy, under half of the missing clones reflect an unresolved V gene, and the others are unexplained. The table for this sample lists about 220,000 clones; 88% of them were counted only once. About 10% of the sample goes to the ten largest clones. This specimen's treatment or condition label, interpreted: 15 to 20 received Ad26.COV2.S at low or high dose, single or two shots; roughly five received placebo; per-sample allocation not given. For vaccine and placebo recipients, repertoires were sequenced using samples collected on day 63 after the first injection.

The specimen was peripheral blood, collected in a trial of Ad26.COV2.S vaccine versus placebo. These receptors were taken from a person aged 18-65 years who received the Ad26.COV2.S COVID-19 vaccine or a placebo.

The chain carries TRBV7-9 and TRBJ1-2; D is unclear. V was shortened by 3 bases and J by 6 bases, with 14 bases between the two germline ends. The CDR3 contains 14 residues. Germline loops: CDR1 SEHNR, CDR2 FQNEAQ (reference sequence). DNA for the CDR3: TGTGCCAGCAGCTTCTCGGAGCTGACCGATGGCTACACCTTC. Encoded protein: CASSFSELTDGYTF. The variable domain in full, completed from reference TRBV7-9 and TRBJ1-2, reads DTGVSQNPRHKITKRGQNVTFRCDPISEHNRLYWYRQTLGQGPEFLTYFQNEAQLEKSRLLSDRFSAERPKGSFSTLEIQRTEQGDSAMYLCASSFSELTDGYTFGSGTRLTVV.

The chain links TRBV5-1 to TRBJ1-1; TRBD1 is a possible D gene (6 bases). V was cut by 6 bases and J by 1 base, with 13 bases left in between. The length of the CDR3 is 14 residues. Germline loops: CDR1 SGHRS, CDR2 YFSETQ. The CDR3 bases are TGCGCCAGCACCCCAGGGGCAGGGAACACTGAAGCTTTCTTT. Residues: CASTPGAGNTEAFF.

The gene calls are TRBV4-2 and TRBJ2-1; D is possibly TRBD1 or TRBD2 (5 bases each). The germline gives CDR1 LGHNA, CDR2 YNFKEQ. The length of the CDR3 is 14 residues. With 7 bases removed from V and 8 bases from J, the gap between germline ends came to 18 bases. The DNA of the CDR3 is TGTGCCAGCACCTCGCTGCTGGGGCGGGATGAGCAGTTCTTC. Protein product: CASTSLLGRDEQFF.

The table lists this clone with a count of one. The J gene is TRBJ1-6, the V gene TRBV10-3; 7 positions agree with TRBD1. The CDR3 extends over 15 amino acids. The germline V gene encodes CDR1 ENHRY and CDR2 SYGVKD. V gave up 5 bases and J gave up 6 bases; unmatched junction bases: 7. The chain's CDR3 is CAISRDSKINSPLHF. The CDR3 DNA reads TGTGCCATCAGTCGGGACAGTAAGATTAATTCACCCCTCCACTTT.

The chain couples TRBV14 to TRBJ2-7, with TRBD2 identical over 9 bases. There are 16 residues in the CDR3. After removal of 2 bases from V and 2 bases from J, the junction contained 7 bases not matched to a gene. Germline CDR1 SGHDN, CDR2 FVKESK. The CDR3 sequence: CASSQYPSGKPYEQYF. The CDR3, as DNA: TGTGCCAGCAGCCAATACCCTAGCGGGAAGCCCTACGAGCAGTACTTC.

The J gene is TRBJ2-1, the V gene TRBV9; tentatively, D is TRBD2 (6 bases). Trimming cost V 1 base and J 6 bases, with 26 bases left between them. The CDR3 spans 19 residues. Per germline, CDR1 SGDLS and CDR2 YYNGEE. The CDR3 nucleotides are TGTGCCAGCAGCGTAAAGCCACGGCGGGGCAGCGATATTGGCAATGAGCAGTTCTTC. The encoded protein is CASSVKPRRGSDIGNEQFF.

V gene TRBV6-2 or TRBV6-3 combines with J gene TRBJ2-7; 8 positions match TRBD2. Germline V gene sequence: CDR1 MNHEY, CDR2 SVGEGT. Trimming cost V 4 bases and J 0 bases; bases outside gene matches: 2. The CDR3 runs 14 residues. CDR3 sequence reads: CASSLAGSSYEQYF. The DNA of the CDR3 is TGTGCCAGCAGTTTAGCGGGGAGCTCCTACGAGCAGTACTTC.

The rearrangement uses TRBV18 and TRBJ2-7; a weak D match, TRBD1 (6 bases). V dropped 3 bases and J dropped 0 bases, with 15 bases sitting between them. Germline values: CDR1 KGHSH, CDR2 LQKENI. The CDR3 has 16 residues. CDR3: CASSPVSGQNSYEQYF. The CDR3 coding sequence is TGTGCCAGCTCACCCGTCTCGGGACAAAACTCCTACGAGCAGTACTTC.

The rearrangement uses TRBV11-2 and TRBJ1-6; D is possibly TRBD1 (5 bases). Looked up from germline, CDR1 is SGHAT and CDR2 is FQNNGV. Trimming shortened V by 3 bases and J by 13 bases, and 10 bases separated the two germline ends. The CDR3 sequence is 12 residues long. The chain's CDR3 is CASSFGGGPLHF. CDR3 in DNA: TGTGCCAGCAGCTTTGGGGGGGGTCCCCTCCACTTT.

This rearrangement joins TRBV29-1 to TRBJ1-5, with TRBD1 matching over 7 bases. This CDR3 is 14 amino acids long. The V and J ends lost 5 bases and 5 bases, in that order; junction bases with no gene match: 9. The germline V gene has CDR1 SQVTM and CDR2 ANQGSEA. CDR3 residues: CSVLPDREDQPQHF. CDR3 nucleotides: TGCAGCGTTCTCCCTGACAGGGAGGATCAGCCCCAGCATTTT.

The V and J genes are TRBV6-2 or TRBV6-3 and TRBJ2-7, with TRBD2 identical over 9 bases. The V gene end was trimmed by 0 bases and the J gene end by 3 bases; junction bases not matched to a gene: 9. Germline V gene data show CDR1 as MNHEY and CDR2 as SVGEGT. The CDR3 contains 17 residues. This CDR3 reads CASSYSGTSRAFYEQYF. CDR3 DNA sequence: TGTGCCAGCAGTTACTCCGGGACTAGCAGAGCATTCTACGAGCAGTACTTC.

The J gene is TRBJ1-1, the V gene TRBV7-6, with D unresolved. The germline CDR1 and CDR2 sequences are SGHVS and FNYEAQ. Between the trimmed V and J ends, which lost 2 bases and 1 base, there was a span of 8 bases. The CDR3 consists of 14 residues. The CDR3 DNA reads TGTGCCAGCAGCTTATTGACAAGGAACACTGAAGCTTTCTTT. Translating gives CASSLLTRNTEAFF.

V and J are TRBV5-4 and TRBJ2-5, with D tentatively TRBD1 (5 bases). This CDR3 comprises 14 residues. Germline V gives CDR1 SGHNT, CDR2 YYREEE (reference sequence). Trimming stripped 1 base from V and 2 bases from J, with 9 bases between. CDR3 in DNA: TGTGCCAGCAGCTTGAGAAGGGGTCAAGAGACCCAGTACTTC. Protein product: CASSLRRGQETQYF. Full variable domain (outside the CDR3, taken from reference TRBV5-4 and TRBJ2-5): ETGVTQSPTHLIKTRGQQVTLRCSSQSGHNTVSWYQQALGQGPQFIFQYYREEENGRGNFPPRFSGLQFPNYSSELNVNALELDDSALYLCASSLRRGQETQYFGPGTRLLVL.

This chain connects TRBV10-3 to TRBJ1-4, with D perhaps TRBD1 (5 bases). The CDR3 is 14 amino acids. V gave up 6 bases and J gave up 8 bases, with 16 bases separating them. Germline lookup yields CDR1 ENHRY and CDR2 SYGVKD. The CDR3: CAISPGVGEEKLFF. The CDR3 coding sequence is TGTGCCATCAGCCCGGGGGTGGGAGAAGAAAAACTGTTTTTT.

This clone was counted once. V and J are TRBV6-5 and TRBJ1-5; D is unclear. The V gene's germline CDR1 is MNHEY and CDR2 SVGAGI. V lost 9 bases, J lost 4 bases, and 13 bases lay in between. The CDR3 totals 13 residues. The CDR3 DNA follows: TGTGCCAGTGGGATGGCGGGGAATCAGCCCCAGCATTTT. Encoded protein: CASGMAGNQPQHF.

The rearrangement joins TRBV5-6 to TRBJ2-5; maybe TRBD2 (6 bases). Germline lookup yields CDR1 SGHDT and CDR2 YYEEEE. V dropped 2 bases and J dropped 4 bases, with 12 bases sitting between them. The CDR3 loop spans 14 amino acids. CDR3 sequence reads: CASSFERRGETQYF. The CDR3 nucleotides read TGTGCCAGCAGCTTCGAGCGGAGGGGAGAGACCCAGTACTTC.

CDR3 in amino acids: CASSQDGNTQYF. The CDR3 DNA reads TGCGCCAGCAGCCAAGATGGCAATACGCAGTATTTT. The rearrangement joins TRBV4-3 to TRBJ2-3; D remains unclear. Germline values: CDR1 LGHNA, CDR2 YSLEER. Between the trimmed V and J ends, which lost 0 bases and 7 bases, there was a span of 5 bases. CDR3 length equals 12 residues.

The V and J genes are TRBV5-1 and TRBJ2-1, with 10 bases aligning to TRBD2. Germline V gene lookup returns CDR1 SGHRS and CDR2 YFSETQ. The length of the CDR3 is 16 residues. The V and J ends lost 3 bases and 9 bases, in that order; junction bases with no gene match: 12. The CDR3 bases are TGCGCCAGCAGCTACTCTCTAGCGGGGGCCTCAGGTGAGCAGTTCTTC. Its protein is CASSYSLAGASGEQFF.

The chain employs TRBV7-9 and TRBJ2-7, with D unclear. The CDR3 spans 15 residues. V shed 4 bases and J shed 2 bases, with 15 bases lying between them. Germline loops: CDR1 SEHNR, CDR2 FQNEAQ (reference sequence). The CDR3 region has the DNA TGTGCCAGCAGCTCACCTAGGCACACCACCTACGAGCAGTACTTC. It translates to CASSSPRHTTYEQYF.

The chain recombines TRBV7-8 with TRBJ2-7, with D unclear. Germline V lookup: CDR1 SGHVS, CDR2 FQNEAQ. The CDR3 spans 15 residues. Between the trimmed V and J ends, which lost 1 base and 3 bases, there was a span of 13 bases. CDR3 DNA sequence: TGTGCCAGCAGCTTAGAACTGGGCAGCCTCTACGAGCAGTACTTC. Encoded protein: CASSLELGSLYEQYF.

The chain uses TRBV7-2 and TRBJ2-1; 10 positions match TRBD2. V lost 5 bases to trimming and J lost 6 bases; unmatched junction nucleotides: 7. The length of the CDR3 is 15 residues. The germline gives CDR1 SGHTA, CDR2 FQGNSA. The CDR3 is CASSEAGGPFNEQFF. The CDR3 nucleotides read TGTGCCAGCAGCGAAGCGGGAGGGCCGTTCAATGAGCAGTTCTTC.

The chain carries TRBV19 and TRBJ2-7, with 8 bases matching TRBD2. V gave up 5 bases and J gave up 2 bases; unmatched junction bases: 11. Germline lookup yields CDR1 LNHDA and CDR2 SQIVND (reference sequence). The CDR3 spans 16 residues. As DNA, the CDR3 is TGTGCCAGTAGTGCCCGACTAGCGCACAGCCCCTACGAGCAGTACTTC. Its protein product is CASSARLAHSPYEQYF.

This chain joins TRBV9 and TRBJ2-5; no clear D. The CDR3 is 13 amino acids. Germline V gene data show CDR1 as SGDLS and CDR2 as YYNGEE. V gave up 0 bases and J gave up 5 bases, with 8 bases separating them. The CDR3 DNA reads TGTGCCAGCAGCGTAGAGAGGTGGGAGACCCAGTACTTC. Protein product: CASSVERWETQYF.